These 23 T cell receptor beta chains were sequenced from one sample in a study of blood T cell repertoires in COVID-19. Generated by immunoSEQ multiplex PCR, the TCRdb table keeps only in-frame clones and is missing some. Of about 88,000 clones listed, less than 95% were seen once; the top ten hold roughly 7%. Input material: peripheral blood. The receptors were gathered from a man between 18 and 35 years old with COVID-19, enrolled during active disease.

The chain combines TRBV12-3 or TRBV12-4 with TRBJ2-1, with a possible D match to TRBD2 (5 bases). Trimming stripped 3 bases from V and 6 bases from J, with 9 bases between. CDR3 length: 13 amino acids. CDR3 nucleotide sequence: TGTGCCAGCAGTTTTGACTACACCAATGAGCAGTTCTTC. The encoded protein is CASSFDYTNEQFF.

This clone was seen only once. The rearrangement links TRBV10-3 to TRBJ2-2, with D possibly TRBD2 on 5 matching bases. This CDR3 contains 14 residues. V lost 10 bases, J lost 8 bases, and 20 bases lay in between. Germline V gene sequence: CDR1 ENHRY, CDR2 SYGVKD. The CDR3 nucleotides read TGTGCCACCCTTGAAAAACTAGTAGTAGGGGAGCTGTTTTTT. The encoded protein is CATLEKLVVGELFF.

The V call is TRBV19, the J call TRBJ2-7; the D gene is possibly TRBD2 (7 bases). The CDR3 is 14 residues long. The germline V gene has CDR1 LNHDA and CDR2 SQIVND (reference sequence). Deletions cut 3 bases from V and 4 bases from J, with 13 bases between. CDR3 DNA sequence: TGTGCCAGTAGTATCGGGGGGCTGGCGTACGAGCAGTACTTC. Its translation: CASSIGGLAYEQYF.

CDR3 residues: CASSTAGGEQYF. The CDR3 nucleotides are TGCGCCAGCAGCACGGCCGGAGGGGAGCAGTACTTC. This rearrangement joins TRBV5-1 to TRBJ2-7; maybe TRBD2 (6 bases). The CDR3 is 12 residues long. CDR1 is SGHRS and CDR2 is YFSETQ in the germline V gene. V was shortened by 4 bases and J by 7 bases, with 12 bases between the two germline ends.

The chain combines TRBV29-1 with TRBJ2-3; the match to TRBD1 covers 7 bases. The J segment lost 3 bases and the V segment lost 4 bases, leaving 7 bases of the junction unmatched. The CDR3 consists of 14 residues. Germline V gene lookup returns CDR1 SQVTM and CDR2 ANQGSEA. This chain's CDR3 is CSVASQTGTDTQYF. Here the CDR3 DNA reads TGCAGCGTTGCCTCCCAGACAGGGACAGATACGCAGTATTTT.

This chain connects TRBV3-1 (or the pseudogene TRBV3-2) to TRBJ2-7, with a possible D match to TRBD2 (5 bases). CDR1 LGHDT and CDR2 YNNKEL come from the germline V gene (reference sequence). This CDR3 is built from 13 residues. V lost 1 base, J lost 7 bases, and 11 bases lay in between. The CDR3 DNA follows: TGTGCCAGCAGCCAAGCAACGGGAAGGGAGCAGTACTTC. Translated, it gives CASSQATGREQYF.

This chain uses TRBV12-3 or TRBV12-4 with TRBJ1-2; 8 bases agree with TRBD1. J was trimmed by 4 bases and V by 7 bases; bases with no gene match: 5. CDR3 size: 13 residues. In DNA, the CDR3 is TGTGCCAGCAACCCAGGGGGCGCCTATGGCTACACCTTC. It encodes CASNPGGAYGYTF.

Here the CDR3 DNA reads TGCAGCGTCGCGAGCGGGAGACGCTCCTACGAGCAGTACTTC. Translated: CSVASGRRSYEQYF. The chain uses TRBV29-1 and TRBJ2-7; 8 bases agree with TRBD2. This CDR3 spans 14 amino acids. Looked up from germline, CDR1 is SQVTM and CDR2 is ANQGSEA. The ends lost 6 bases at V and 0 bases at J; junction bases unmatched: 7.

V gene TRBV6-2 or TRBV6-3 combines with J gene TRBJ2-5; tentative D call: TRBD2 (7 bases). Per germline, CDR1 MNHEY and CDR2 SVGEGT. V dropped 5 bases and J dropped 5 bases, with 21 bases sitting between them. The CDR3 runs 16 residues. The CDR3 DNA sequence: TGTGCCAGCAGTAGGGGGGGGTCGGTCCCAAGGGAGACCCAGTACTTC. Its translation: CASSRGGSVPRETQYF.

The chain combines TRBV24-1 with TRBJ2-5; TRBD2 is a possible D gene (5 bases). The ends were cut back, 3 bases at V and 0 bases at J, with 10 bases in the middle. The V gene's germline CDR1 is KGHDR and CDR2 SFDVKD. The CDR3 contains 15 residues. The CDR3 DNA reads as TGTGCCACCAGTGATCGGACTGCGTACCAAGAGACCCAGTACTTC. Translated: CATSDRTAYQETQYF.

The chain is built from TRBV3-1 (or the pseudogene TRBV3-2) and TRBJ2-1; TRBD2 matches 9 bases. The trim removed 4 bases at V and 7 bases at J, leaving 14 bases unmatched. CDR3 size: 17 residues. The germline gives CDR1 LGHDT, CDR2 YNNKEL (reference sequence). The CDR3 region has the DNA TGTGCCAGCAGCCCCATTCCTTTAGCGGGAGAAGTGAATGAGCAGTTCTTC. This encodes CASSPIPLAGEVNEQFF.

The rearrangement joins TRBV10-3 to TRBJ1-3; 9 nucleotides align to TRBD1. The CDR3 sequence is 14 residues long. From germline, CDR1 is ENHRY and CDR2 SYGVKD. V trimming: 7 bases; J trimming: 7 bases; junction bases outside the gene matches: 8. The CDR3 DNA sequence: TGTGCCATCATCCCGGGACAGGGCGATAACACCATATATTTT. Translating it yields CAIIPGQGDNTIYF.

This chain joins TRBV15 and TRBJ1-6; TRBD1 matches at 8 bases. CDR1 is LNHNV, CDR2 YYDKDF, per germline (reference sequence). Trimming removed 0 bases from V and 7 bases from J; junction bases left unmatched: 2. The CDR3 length is 15 residues. CDR3: CATSRERTGNSPLHF. The CDR3 nucleotides are TGTGCCACCAGCAGAGAAAGGACAGGGAATTCACCCCTCCACTTT.

Here the CDR3 reads CASSISLAGVNEQFF. In nucleotides, the CDR3 is TGTGCCAGTAGTATCAGCCTAGCGGGAGTTAATGAGCAGTTCTTC. The rearrangement uses TRBV19 and TRBJ2-1; 10 nucleotides match TRBD2. Germline CDR1 is LNHDA and CDR2 is SQIVND (reference sequence). Trimming at V came to 3 bases and at J to 7 bases, leaving 6 bases not matched to a gene. The CDR3 is 15 residues long.

The chain links TRBV28 to TRBJ1-1, with a tentative D call TRBD1 (6 bases). The germline V and J ends were trimmed by 10 bases and 4 bases, with 16 bases remaining between them. This CDR3 has 13 residues. The germline CDR1 and CDR2 sequences are MDHEN and SYDVKM. The CDR3 here is CATRDTQFTEAFF. The CDR3 bases are TGTGCCACCCGGGACACCCAATTCACTGAAGCTTTCTTT. Looking up the rest from reference TRBV28 and TRBJ1-1 gives the full variable domain: DVKVTQSSRYLVKRTGEKVFLECVQDMDHENMFWYRQDPGLGLRLIYFSYDVKMKEKGDIPEGYSVSREKKERFSLILESASTNQTSMYLCATRDTQFTEAFFGQGTRLTVV.

This chain joins TRBV7-2 and TRBJ1-5; 8 positions match TRBD1. CDR1 and CDR2 from the germline V gene are SGHTA and FQGNSA. The CDR3 length is 15 residues. V was clipped by 2 bases and J by 9 bases; unmatched bases: 9. CDR3 coding DNA: TGTGCCAGCAGCTTAAGTACAGGGGGTAGTCTGCCCCAGCATTTT. This translates into CASSLSTGGSLPQHF. The whole variable domain, filled in from reference TRBV7-2 and TRBJ1-5, reads GAGVSQSPSNKVTEKGKDVELRCDPISGHTALYWYRQSLGQGLEFLIYFQGNSAPDKSGLPSDRFSAERTGGSVSTLTIQRTQQEDSAVYLCASSLSTGGSLPQHFGDGTRLSIL.

The V and J genes are TRBV6-5 and TRBJ1-5; tentatively, D is TRBD1 (6 bases). V lost 6 bases, J lost 4 bases, and 10 bases lay in between. The germline V gene has CDR1 MNHEY and CDR2 SVGAGI. The CDR3 is 13 residues long. The CDR3 region is CASRGQGNQPQHF. The CDR3 nucleotides are TGTGCCAGCAGGGGGCAGGGGAATCAGCCCCAGCATTTT.

With regard to this clone: The junction does not match germline at one end; this may be a read error. The V and J genes are TRBV18 and TRBJ1-4; D uncertain. There are 15 residues in the CDR3. Germline CDR1 KGHSH, CDR2 LQKENI. The DNA for the CDR3 is TGTGCCAGCTCACCACAGGGTCTACGGGGTGAAAAACTGCTTTTT. It specifies CASSPQGLRGEKLLF. Using reference TRBV18 and TRBJ1-4 for the parts outside the CDR3, the full variable domain is NAGVMQNPRHLVRRRGQEARLRCSPMKGHSHVYWYRQLPEEGLKFMVYLQKENIIDESGMPKERFSAEFPKEGPSILRIQQVVRGDSAAYFCASSPQGLRGEKLLFGSGTQLSVL.

This chain links TRBV5-4 with TRBJ1-4; D gene ambiguous. There are 13 residues in the CDR3. CDR1 SGHNT and CDR2 YYREEE come from the germline V gene (reference sequence). V lost 4 bases and J 7 bases, leaving 11 bases between the germline ends. CDR3 sequence reads: CASSRTPGEKLFF. The CDR3 DNA follows: TGTGCCAGCAGCCGAACCCCCGGTGAAAAACTGTTTTTT.

The chain joins TRBV19 to TRBJ2-7; 10 bases are a match to TRBD1. The J segment lost 2 bases and the V segment lost 1 base, leaving 2 bases of the junction unmatched. The CDR3 has 15 residues. Germline V gene data show CDR1 as LNHDA and CDR2 as SQIVND (reference sequence). The CDR3 is CASSIAGQGTYEQYF. DNA for the CDR3: TGTGCCAGTAGTATAGCGGGACAGGGGACCTACGAGCAGTACTTC.

The chain combines TRBV13 with TRBJ2-7; D remains unclear. CDR3 length: 14 residues. CDR1 PRHDT and CDR2 FYEKMQ come from the germline V gene (reference sequence). V lost 5 bases and J lost 5, with 16 bases in between. Here the CDR3 reads CASSLARPLDEQYF. The CDR3 region has the DNA TGTGCCAGCAGCCTTGCGCGGCCGTTAGACGAGCAGTACTTC.

This chain uses TRBV11-2 with TRBJ1-5, with a weak D call TRBD1 (5 bases). CDR1 is SGHAT, CDR2 FQNNGV, per germline. The CDR3 is made up of 15 amino acids. The ends were cut back, 1 base at V and 0 bases at J, with 7 bases in the middle. The CDR3 region is CASSLAGYSNQPQHF. The CDR3 DNA reads TGTGCCAGCAGCTTAGCAGGGTATAGCAATCAGCCCCAGCATTTT.

This clone was seen a single time. The chain couples TRBV24-1 to TRBJ2-7, with 9 bases fitting TRBD2. V shed 5 bases, J shed 5 bases, and the junction held 12 bases outside the gene matches. CDR1 KGHDR and CDR2 SFDVKD come from the germline V gene. This CDR3 region has 16 residues. CDR3 bases: TGTGCCACCAGTGCTGTTACCGGGACTAGCCGGCACGAGCAGTACTTC. It specifies CATSAVTGTSRHEQYF.